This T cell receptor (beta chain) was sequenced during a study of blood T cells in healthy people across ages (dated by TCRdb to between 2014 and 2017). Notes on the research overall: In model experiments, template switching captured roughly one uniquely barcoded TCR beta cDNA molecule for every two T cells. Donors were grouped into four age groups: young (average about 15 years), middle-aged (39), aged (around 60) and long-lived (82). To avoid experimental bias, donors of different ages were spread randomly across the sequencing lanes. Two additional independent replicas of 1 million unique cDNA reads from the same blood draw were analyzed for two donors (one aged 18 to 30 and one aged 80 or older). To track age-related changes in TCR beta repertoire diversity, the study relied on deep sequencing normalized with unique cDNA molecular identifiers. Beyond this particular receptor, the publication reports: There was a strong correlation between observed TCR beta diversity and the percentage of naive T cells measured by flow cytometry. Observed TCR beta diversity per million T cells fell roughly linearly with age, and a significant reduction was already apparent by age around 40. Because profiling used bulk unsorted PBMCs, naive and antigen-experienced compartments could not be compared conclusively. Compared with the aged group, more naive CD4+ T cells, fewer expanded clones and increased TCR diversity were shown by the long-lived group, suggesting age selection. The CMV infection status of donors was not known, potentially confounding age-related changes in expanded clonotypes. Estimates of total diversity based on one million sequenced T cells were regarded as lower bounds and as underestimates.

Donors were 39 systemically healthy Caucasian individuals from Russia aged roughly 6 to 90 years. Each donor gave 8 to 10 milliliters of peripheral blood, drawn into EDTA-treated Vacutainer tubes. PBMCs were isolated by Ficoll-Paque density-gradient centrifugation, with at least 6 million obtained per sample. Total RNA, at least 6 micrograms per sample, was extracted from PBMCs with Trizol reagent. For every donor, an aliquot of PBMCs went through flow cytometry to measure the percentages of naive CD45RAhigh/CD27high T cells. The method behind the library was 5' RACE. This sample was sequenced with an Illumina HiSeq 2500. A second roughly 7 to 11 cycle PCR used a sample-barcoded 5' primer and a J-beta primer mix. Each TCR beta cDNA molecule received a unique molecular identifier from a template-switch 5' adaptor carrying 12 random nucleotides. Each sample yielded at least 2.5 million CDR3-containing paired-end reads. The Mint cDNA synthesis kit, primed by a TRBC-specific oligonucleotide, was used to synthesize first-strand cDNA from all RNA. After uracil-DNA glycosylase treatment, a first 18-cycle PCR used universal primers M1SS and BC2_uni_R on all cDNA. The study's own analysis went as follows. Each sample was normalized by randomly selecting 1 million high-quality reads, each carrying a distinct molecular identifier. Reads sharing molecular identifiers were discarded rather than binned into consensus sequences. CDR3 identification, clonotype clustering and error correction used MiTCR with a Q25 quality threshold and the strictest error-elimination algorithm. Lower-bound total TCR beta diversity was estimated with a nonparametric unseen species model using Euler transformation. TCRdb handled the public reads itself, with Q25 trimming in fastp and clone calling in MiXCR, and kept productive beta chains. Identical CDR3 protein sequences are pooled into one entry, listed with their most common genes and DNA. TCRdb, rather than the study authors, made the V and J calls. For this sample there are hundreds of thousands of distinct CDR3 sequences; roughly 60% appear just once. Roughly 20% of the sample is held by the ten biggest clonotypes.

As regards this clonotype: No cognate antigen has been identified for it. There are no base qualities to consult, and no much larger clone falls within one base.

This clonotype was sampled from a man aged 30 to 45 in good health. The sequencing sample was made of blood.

This receptor carries the CDR3 CASSVALGEDYGYTF. The sequenced DNA: TGTGCCAGCAGCGTAGCTCTCGGGGAGGACTATGGCTACACCTTC. The sequence links TRBV9 to TRBJ1-2; the D gene lacks a confident call. The germline V gene supplies CDR1 SGDLS and CDR2 YYNGEE. The CDR3 runs 15 residues from the cysteine to the phenylalanine. Only the CDR3 part of the read is kept: 45 bases, read in frame from the first base. Relative to germline, V is 0 bases shorter and J is 3 bases shorter, with 12 bases between their ends.